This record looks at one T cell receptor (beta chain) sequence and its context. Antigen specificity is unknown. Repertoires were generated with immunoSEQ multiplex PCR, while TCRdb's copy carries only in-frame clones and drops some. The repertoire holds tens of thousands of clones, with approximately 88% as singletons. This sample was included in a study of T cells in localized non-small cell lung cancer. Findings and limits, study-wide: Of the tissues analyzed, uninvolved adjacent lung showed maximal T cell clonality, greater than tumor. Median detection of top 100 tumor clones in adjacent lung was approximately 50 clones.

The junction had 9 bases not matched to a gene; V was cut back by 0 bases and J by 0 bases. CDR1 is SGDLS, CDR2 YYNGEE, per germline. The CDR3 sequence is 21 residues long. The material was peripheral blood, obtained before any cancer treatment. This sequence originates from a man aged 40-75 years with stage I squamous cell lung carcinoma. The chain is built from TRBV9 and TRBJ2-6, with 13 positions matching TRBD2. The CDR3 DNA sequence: TGTGCCAGCAGCGTAGATCCCCTGACTAGCGGGGGGTACTCTGGGGCCAACGTCCTGACTTTC. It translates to CASSVDPLTSGGYSGANVLTF.